Listed below are T cell receptor beta chains from one sample, sequenced in a study of circulating and synovial CD4+ cells in juvenile arthritis. Clones were read by immunoSEQ multiplex PCR, and TCRdb kept only the in-frame ones, dropping some. Among about 34,000 clones, roughly 95% were seen once, and the ten largest hold 0.15% to 0.2%. Sequencing used CD4+ T cells from blood. These receptors were collected from a human donor with juvenile idiopathic arthritis. CDR3s include the opening cysteine and the closing phenylalanine or tryptophan. Fields, in order: clone size, V gene, D gene, J gene, CDR3 protein, CDR3 DNA. The D gene is left open where the match is weak. The size of a clone is reported for some rows only, either as once, few or many, or as a class for expanded clones.

size: -
V: TRBV7-9
D: TRBD2
J: TRBJ2-4
CDR3: CASSSPRGRALVAKNIQYF
DNA: TGTGCCAGCAGCTCCCCTCGCGGGAGGGCCCTCGTAGCCAAAAACATTCAGTACTTC

size: -
V: TRBV9
D: -
J: TRBJ2-7
CDR3: CASSVGTTSYEQYF
DNA: TGTGCCAGCAGCGTAGGGACAACCTCCTACGAGCAGTACTTC

size: -
V: TRBV15
D: -
J: TRBJ2-1
CDR3: CATSRDKTIYNEQFF
DNA: TGTGCCACCAGCAGAGATAAGACAATTTACAATGAGCAGTTCTTC

size: -
V: TRBV15
D: TRBD1
J: TRBJ2-7
CDR3: CATSRGQAGLPDEQYF
DNA: TGTGCCACCAGCAGGGGACAGGCGGGTCTACCGGACGAGCAGTACTTC

size: -
V: TRBV30
D: TRBD1
J: TRBJ1-5
CDR3: CAWSKGDRGYQPQHF
DNA: TGTGCCTGGTCTAAAGGGGACAGGGGATATCAGCCCCAGCATTTT

size: -
V: TRBV7-2
D: TRBD1
J: TRBJ2-7
CDR3: CASRLRDSPSYEQYF
DNA: TGTGCCAGCAGGCTGAGGGACAGTCCAAGCTACGAGCAGTACTTC

size: few
V: TRBV19
D: TRBD2
J: TRBJ2-1
CDR3: CASSIPPSGREVF
DNA: TGTGCCAGTAGCATCCCCCCTAGCGGGAGGGAGGTCTTC

size: -
V: TRBV7-6
D: -
J: TRBJ1-1
CDR3: CASSLGATGGTEAFF
DNA: TGTGCCAGCAGCTTAGGGGCGACCGGAGGGACTGAAGCTTTCTTT

size: once
V: TRBV11-2
D: TRBD2
J: TRBJ2-7
CDR3: CASRGTRGLEQYF
DNA: TGTGCCAGCCGGGGGACTAGAGGGCTCGAGCAGTACTTC

size: -
V: TRBV30
D: -
J: TRBJ2-3
CDR3: CAWTTTINTQYF
DNA: TGTGCCTGGACCACAACAATAAATACGCAGTATTTT

size: -
V: TRBV19
D: -
J: TRBJ1-6
CDR3: CASQYRENNSPLHF
DNA: TGTGCCAGTCAATACCGGGAGAATAATTCACCCCTCCACTTT

size: -
V: TRBV4-1
D: TRBD2
J: TRBJ2-1
CDR3: CASSSGGLAGYNEQFF
DNA: TGCGCCAGCAGCTCCGGGGGACTAGCGGGATACAATGAGCAGTTCTTC

size: -
V: TRBV6-5
D: -
J: TRBJ1-3
CDR3: CASSSRTVSGNTIYF
DNA: TGTGCCAGCAGTTCCCGGACAGTCTCTGGAAACACCATATATTTT

size: -
V: TRBV19
D: -
J: TRBJ1-2
CDR3: CTSSMSPGEGYTF
DNA: TGTACCAGTAGTATGTCCCCAGGGGAAGGCTACACCTTC

size: few
V: TRBV5-4
D: -
J: TRBJ1-1
CDR3: CASSLASVYTEAFF
DNA: TGTGCCAGCAGCTTGGCGTCGGTTTACACTGAAGCTTTCTTT

size: -
V: TRBV4-1
D: -
J: TRBJ1-4
CDR3: CASSPQEGTNEKLFF
DNA: TGCGCCAGCAGCCCCCAAGAGGGTACTAATGAAAAACTGTTTTTT

size: -
V: TRBV19
D: -
J: TRBJ1-5
CDR3: CASSPRTYSNQPQHF
DNA: TGTGCCAGTAGTCCCCGGACATATAGCAATCAGCCCCAGCATTTT

size: once
V: TRBV29-1
D: TRBD1
J: TRBJ1-2
CDR3: CSGGDRISGYTF
DNA: TGCAGCGGTGGGGACAGGATCTCTGGCTACACCTTC

size: -
V: TRBV28
D: TRBD2
J: TRBJ2-7
CDR3: CASSSRELAGLDEQYF
DNA: TGTGCCAGCAGTTCACGCGAACTAGCGGGACTCGACGAGCAGTACTTC

size: -
V: TRBV27
D: TRBD1
J: TRBJ1-5
CDR3: CASSAGTGLHF
DNA: TGTGCCAGCAGTGCCGGGACAGGCTTACATTTT

size: few
V: TRBV2
D: TRBD2
J: TRBJ2-1
CDR3: CASSEFLAGVLGQFF
DNA: TGTGCCAGCAGTGAATTTCTAGCGGGAGTCCTGGGGCAGTTCTTC

size: few
V: TRBV6-1
D: -
J: TRBJ1-3
CDR3: CASRGSGRSGNTIYF
DNA: TGTGCCAGCAGGGGGTCAGGGAGGTCTGGAAACACCATATATTTT

size: -
V: TRBV5-1
D: TRBD1
J: TRBJ1-1
CDR3: CASSLIGDRNTEAFF
DNA: TGCGCCAGCAGCTTGATAGGGGACAGAAACACTGAAGCTTTCTTT

size: -
V: TRBV5-1
D: -
J: TRBJ1-1
CDR3: CASSFSTRNTEAFF
DNA: TGCGCCAGCAGCTTCTCGACAAGGAACACTGAAGCTTTCTTT

size: -
V: TRBV7-3
D: TRBD1
J: TRBJ1-1
CDR3: CASSLDRANTEAFF
DNA: TGTGCCAGCAGCCTCGACAGGGCCAACACTGAAGCTTTCTTT

size: -
V: TRBV7-2
D: -
J: TRBJ1-5
CDR3: CASSPEGNQPQHF
DNA: TGTGCCAGCAGCCCAGAAGGCAATCAGCCCCAGCATTTT

size: -
V: TRBV6-1
D: TRBD2
J: TRBJ2-5
CDR3: CASSDIGLDGGETQYF
DNA: TGTGCCAGCAGTGATATCGGACTAGACGGGGGGGAGACCCAGTACTTC

size: -
V: TRBV5-6
D: -
J: TRBJ2-2
CDR3: CASSLPANTGELFF
DNA: TGTGCCAGCAGCTTGCCAGCGAACACCGGGGAGCTGTTTTTT

size: -
V: TRBV5-4
D: TRBD1
J: TRBJ1-2
CDR3: CASSRGTGGPVEGYTF
DNA: TGTGCCAGCAGCCGCGGGACAGGGGGCCCTGTGGAGGGCTACACCTTC

size: once
V: TRBV5-4
D: -
J: TRBJ2-5
CDR3: CASSLDPLPRGSQETQYF
DNA: TGTGCCAGCAGCTTGGACCCGCTGCCGCGGGGCAGCCAAGAGACCCAGTACTTC

size: -
V: TRBV7-2
D: -
J: TRBJ1-2
CDR3: CASSHETGIRSGYTF
DNA: TGTGCCAGCAGCCATGAAACAGGGATACGAAGTGGCTACACCTTC

size: -
V: TRBV30
D: -
J: TRBJ1-5
CDR3: CAWSDRGNQPQHF
DNA: TGTGCCTGGAGTGACAGGGGCAATCAGCCCCAGCATTTT

size: once
V: TRBV20-1
D: -
J: TRBJ2-5
CDR3: CSAFEEETQYF
DNA: TGCAGTGCGTTTGAGGAAGAGACCCAGTACTTC

size: -
V: TRBV15
D: -
J: TRBJ2-2
CDR3: CATSREWTVTGELFF
DNA: TGTGCCACCAGCAGAGAATGGACAGTGACCGGGGAGCTGTTTTTT

size: -
V: TRBV6-5
D: TRBD1
J: TRBJ1-2
CDR3: CASSSTGAPGYGYTF
DNA: TGTGCCAGCAGTTCCACAGGGGCGCCTGGGTATGGCTACACCTTC

size: -
V: TRBV7-2
D: TRBD1
J: TRBJ1-1
CDR3: CASRIGQGGAFF
DNA: TGTGCCAGCAGGATCGGACAGGGTGGAGCTTTCTTT

size: -
V: TRBV5-6
D: -
J: TRBJ2-3
CDR3: CASSRSGSTDTQYF
DNA: TGTGCCAGCAGCAGAAGCGGGAGCACAGATACGCAGTATTTT

size: -
V: TRBV28
D: -
J: TRBJ1-5
CDR3: CASRIEQVLNQPQHF
DNA: TGTGCCAGCAGAATTGAGCAGGTCCTAAATCAGCCCCAGCATTTT

size: -
V: TRBV19
D: -
J: TRBJ2-5
CDR3: CASSIDRTAQETQYF
DNA: TGTGCCAGTAGTATAGATCGGACAGCCCAAGAGACCCAGTACTTC

size: -
V: TRBV6-5
D: TRBD1
J: TRBJ1-5
CDR3: CASSYSRDRNQPQHF
DNA: TGTGCCAGCAGTTACAGCCGGGACAGGAATCAGCCCCAGCATTTT

size: -
V: TRBV5-4
D: -
J: TRBJ2-5
CDR3: CASSTGQETQYF
DNA: TGTGCCAGCAGTACAGGACAGGAGACCCAGTACTTC

size: -
V: TRBV10-3
D: -
J: TRBJ1-2
CDR3: CAISARGLGYTF
DNA: TGTGCCATCAGTGCCCGCGGGCTCGGCTACACCTTC

size: -
V: TRBV6-5
D: -
J: TRBJ1-5
CDR3: CASSYSAGGGQPQHF
DNA: TGTGCCAGCAGTTACTCGGCGGGGGGCGGTCAGCCCCAGCATTTT

size: once
V: TRBV28
D: -
J: TRBJ2-3
CDR3: CASSLKSGYPTPTDTQYF
DNA: TGTGCCAGCAGTTTAAAGTCGGGGTACCCCACTCCCACAGATACGCAGTATTTT

size: -
V: TRBV6-4
D: TRBD1
J: TRBJ1-2
CDR3: CASTLNGDSWDGYTF
DNA: TGTGCCAGCACTCTGAATGGGGACAGTTGGGATGGCTACACCTTC

size: once
V: TRBV27
D: -
J: TRBJ1-6
CDR3: CASSGRTATNSPLHF
DNA: TGTGCCAGCAGCGGCCGGACAGCCACAAATTCACCCCTCCACTTT

size: -
V: TRBV20-1
D: TRBD2
J: TRBJ2-7
CDR3: CGGSSSGEQYF
DNA: TGCGGCGGGAGTAGCTCGGGGGAGCAGTACTTC

size: -
V: TRBV30
D: -
J: TRBJ1-1
CDR3: CAWKEAGNTEAFF
DNA: TGTGCCTGGAAAGAGGCGGGGAACACTGAAGCTTTCTTT

size: -
V: TRBV5-6
D: -
J: TRBJ2-2
CDR3: CASNPAGSNTGELFF
DNA: TGTGCCAGCAACCCGGCAGGGTCGAACACCGGGGAGCTGTTTTTT

size: -
V: TRBV20-1
D: -
J: TRBJ1-1
CDR3: CSARGTAEGVF
DNA: TGCAGTGCTAGGGGCACAGCTGAGGGGGTCTTT

size: -
V: TRBV2
D: -
J: TRBJ2-3
CDR3: CASSEGALAATQYF
DNA: TGTGCCAGCAGTGAAGGGGCACTAGCAGCTACGCAGTATTTT

size: -
V: TRBV7-6
D: TRBD1
J: TRBJ1-2
CDR3: CASSAGQGGYGYTF
DNA: TGTGCCAGCAGCGCGGGACAGGGCGGGTATGGCTACACCTTC

size: -
V: TRBV6-5
D: TRBD2
J: TRBJ2-7
CDR3: CASTRGVAGSYEQYF
DNA: TGTGCCAGCACTCGAGGGGTAGCGGGCTCCTACGAGCAGTACTTC

size: -
V: TRBV30
D: -
J: TRBJ1-1
CDR3: CAWSRDGSEAFF
DNA: TGTGCCTGGAGCCGAGATGGTTCAGAAGCTTTCTTT

size: -
V: TRBV19
D: -
J: TRBJ1-3
CDR3: CASSMAGNGNTIYF
DNA: TGTGCCAGTAGCATGGCCGGGAATGGAAACACCATATATTTT